Below, 21 T cell receptor beta chains from the same sample are listed, as sequenced in a study of spatial heterogeneity in lung cancer. TCRdb fed the 5' RACE reads into MiXCR, producing one record per CDR3 protein. Found here are about 38,000 distinct CDR3 sequences, 6.5% to 9.5% of them singletons; the top ten hold 25% to 35%. Time point here: sample taken at primary tumor resection. The sequenced sample was PBMCs, obtained at surgery. These receptors were collected from a male donor with early-stage non-small cell lung cancer.

V usage is TRBV12-3 or TRBV12-4 and J usage is TRBJ1-6; the D is unclear. The CDR3 runs 14 residues. With 3 bases removed from V and 7 bases from J, the gap between germline ends came to 10 bases. Here the CDR3 reads CASSLPGFNSPLHF. CDR3 in DNA: TGTGCCAGCAGTTTGCCCGGGTTCAATTCACCCCTCCACTTT.

This clonotype has a count of ten or more. The V call is TRBV2, the J call TRBJ2-5; a possible D gene is TRBD2 (6 bases). Germline V lookup: CDR1 SNHLY, CDR2 FYNNEI. V was shortened by 6 bases and J by 3 bases, with 17 bases between the two germline ends. The CDR3 has 15 residues. The DNA for the CDR3 is TGTGCCAGCAGGAATGGGAGGACGGGTAAAGAGACCCAGTACTTC. This encodes CASRNGRTGKETQYF.

This clonotype was counted ten times or more. The gene calls are TRBV3-1 and TRBJ1-1, with D unclear. Germline V gene lookup returns CDR1 LGHDT and CDR2 YNNKEL (reference sequence). CDR3 length equals 13 residues. Trimming left V 4 bases short and J 4 bases short, with 10 bases between. The CDR3 coding sequence is TGTGCCAGCAGCCGATACAGTGCCACTGAAGCTTTCTTT. Encoded protein: CASSRYSATEAFF.

In its sample, this clonotype was seen many times. The chain employs TRBV12-3 or TRBV12-4 and TRBJ2-5, with 8 bases lining up with TRBD2. The CDR3 has 13 residues. Germline trimming cut 9 bases from V and 2 bases from J; bases unmatched to any gene: 5. The CDR3 nucleotides read TGTGCCAGTTGCGGGGGGAATCAAGAGACCCAGTACTTC. Translating it yields CASCGGNQETQYF.

This clonotype occurred many times. The junction shows a germline mismatch at one end, possibly a read error. The chain recombines TRBV12-3 or TRBV12-4 with TRBJ2-5; 8 bases match TRBD2. This CDR3 is built from 10 residues. CDR3 amino acids: CASRGTRLNF. The DNA of the CDR3 is TGTGCCAGCAGGGGGACTAGATTGAACTTC.

This clonotype was seen a few times. The chain is built from TRBV29-1 and TRBJ2-1; 9 positions match TRBD2. Trimming cost V 7 bases and J 3 bases; bases outside gene matches: 10. CDR1 and CDR2 from the germline V gene are SQVTM and ANQGSEA. This CDR3 is built from 15 residues. The CDR3 DNA follows: TGCAGCGGCGGGGGGGCGAATCTACTCTACAATGAGCAGTTCTTC. Translating it yields CSGGGANLLYNEQFF.

This clonotype was picked up many times. The rearrangement links TRBV6-2 or TRBV6-3 to TRBJ2-5; D call uncertain. V dropped 5 bases and J dropped 7 bases, with 14 bases sitting between them. The V gene's germline CDR1 is MNHEY and CDR2 SVGEGT. The length of the CDR3 is 13 residues. This chain's CDR3 is CASSPLRLATQYF. The CDR3 nucleotides are TGTGCCAGCAGTCCCCTGCGATTGGCGACCCAGTACTTC.

This clonotype was found many times. This sequence joins TRBV30 and TRBJ2-3, with 8 bases fitting TRBD2. V dropped 2 bases and J dropped 6; count of bases not matched to a gene: 4. This CDR3 has 13 amino acids. Germline-derived CDR1 and CDR2 are GTSNPN and SVGIG (reference sequence). Here the CDR3 reads CAWSPLAADTQYF. The DNA for the CDR3 is TGTGCCTGGAGTCCACTAGCGGCGGATACGCAGTATTTT.

This clonotype was observed at least ten times. The J gene is TRBJ2-3, the V gene TRBV11-2; D call uncertain. The CDR3 contains 11 residues. CDR1 is SGHAT, CDR2 FQNNGV, per germline. V lost 5 bases, J lost 3 bases, and 3 bases lay in between. In DNA, the CDR3 is TGTGCCAGCAGCCGAACAGATACGCAGTATTTT. Protein: CASSRTDTQYF.

The genes are TRBV7-2 and TRBJ2-3, with 10 bases matching TRBD2. Germline loops: CDR1 SGHTA, CDR2 FQGNSA. The CDR3 covers 17 residues. The J segment lost 4 bases and the V segment lost 5 bases, leaving 12 bases of the junction unmatched. CDR3 sequence: CASSPRGLAVGADTQYF. The CDR3, as DNA: TGTGCCAGCAGCCCGCGAGGACTAGCGGTCGGAGCAGATACGCAGTATTTT. The complete variable domain, with remaining parts taken from reference TRBV7-2 and TRBJ2-3, reads GAGVSQSPSNKVTEKGKDVELRCDPISGHTALYWYRQSLGQGLEFLIYFQGNSAPDKSGLPSDRFSAERTGGSVSTLTIQRTQQEDSAVYLCASSPRGLAVGADTQYFGPGTRLTVL.

This clonotype was observed many times. This sequence joins TRBV7-6 and TRBJ2-3, with 8 bases lining up with TRBD1. The CDR3 is 15 amino acids. With V trimmed by 5 bases and J by 0 bases, 4 bases remained unmatched. The V gene's germline CDR1 is SGHVS and CDR2 FNYEAQ. CDR3 DNA: TGTGCCAGCAGCAAGAGGACAGGGAGCACAGATACGCAGTATTTT. Protein product: CASSKRTGSTDTQYF.

This clonotype was observed many times. This chain joins TRBV3-1 and TRBJ2-7, with 7 bases identical to TRBD2. CDR1 and CDR2 (germline): LGHDT, YNNKEL (reference sequence). Germline trimming cut 5 bases from V and 0 bases from J; bases unmatched to any gene: 4. This CDR3 has 14 residues. The CDR3 loop reads CASSWGGSSYEQYF. CDR3 DNA sequence: TGTGCCAGCAGCTGGGGGGGGAGCTCCTACGAGCAGTACTTC.

In its sample, this clonotype was seen a few times. The chain has TRBV20-1 and TRBJ2-3, with 10 bases that match TRBD2. Germline V gene lookup returns CDR1 DFQATT and CDR2 SNEGSKA (reference sequence). The trim removed 0 bases at V and 5 bases at J, leaving 5 bases unmatched. CDR3 length equals 15 residues. CDR3 region: CSAREARTSGDTQYF. The CDR3 nucleotides are TGCAGTGCTAGAGAGGCCCGGACTAGCGGAGATACGCAGTATTTT.

This clonotype was counted many times. This chain uses TRBV7-3 with TRBJ1-6, with 7 bases aligning to TRBD1. The CDR3 extends over 14 amino acids. The V gene's germline CDR1 is SGHTA and CDR2 FQGTGA. The V gene end was trimmed by 4 bases and the J gene end by 6 bases; junction bases not matched to a gene: 3. For the CDR3, the DNA is TGTGCCAGCAGCTCCGGGACAGCTAATTCACCCCTCCACTTT. It yields the protein CASSSGTANSPLHF. Full variable domain (rest looked up from reference TRBV7-3 and TRBJ1-6): GAGVSQTPSNKVTEKGKYVELRCDPISGHTALYWYRQSLGQGPEFLIYFQGTGAADDSGLPNDRFFAVRPEGSVSTLKIQRTERGDSAVYLCASSSGTANSPLHFGNGTRLTVT.

This clonotype was counted between two and nine times. The J gene is TRBJ2-5, the V gene TRBV7-3; D is possibly TRBD1 or TRBD2 (5 bases each). Trimming removed 5 bases at V and 4 bases at J, with 20 bases between. Germline assignment: CDR1 SGHTA and CDR2 FQGTGA. CDR3 length: 16 amino acids. The CDR3 DNA reads TGTGCCAGCAGCCCCGGGTGGGGCACCGGAGGAGAGACCCAGTACTTC. Translating it yields CASSPGWGTGGETQYF.

The chain uses TRBV6-6 and TRBJ2-7, with D perhaps TRBD2 (5 bases). This CDR3 region has 13 residues. The V gene's germline CDR1 is MNHNY and CDR2 SVGAGI (reference sequence). The V and J ends lost 8 bases and 2 bases respectively, with 13 bases between them. CDR3 protein: CASREGTTYEQYF. The CDR3 DNA is TGTGCCAGCCGTGAGGGAACAACCTACGAGCAGTACTTC.

The genes are TRBV14 and TRBJ2-3, with D unresolved. The CDR3 has 17 amino acids. Germline V CDR1 and CDR2: SGHDN, FVKESK. V dropped 5 bases and J dropped 0 bases, with 18 bases sitting between them. CDR3 loop: CASSNNLKPESTDTQYF. In nucleotides, the CDR3 is TGTGCCAGCAGCAACAACCTAAAACCGGAAAGCACAGATACGCAGTATTTT.

This clonotype was seen many times. The chain joins TRBV12-5 to TRBJ2-7; no clear D gene. Germline V gives CDR1 LGHNT, CDR2 FRNRAP. V lost 2 bases and J 2 bases, leaving 4 bases between the germline ends. This CDR3 is built from 12 residues. The DNA for the CDR3 is TGTGCTAGTGGTTTGTCAGCCTACGAGCAGTACTTC. It encodes CASGLSAYEQYF.

This clonotype occurred many times. The chain links TRBV7-9 to TRBJ2-7; 12 nucleotides line up with TRBD1. Germline CDR1 SEHNR, CDR2 FQNEAQ (reference sequence). The ends lost 1 base at V and 5 bases at J; junction bases unmatched: 9. This CDR3 has 17 amino acids. The CDR3 DNA reads as TGTGCCAGCAGCTTAGGACCGGGACAGGGGGCAGGTGACGAGCAGTACTTC. This sequence encodes CASSLGPGQGAGDEQYF.

There are many counts of this clonotype. This rearrangement joins TRBV6-5 to TRBJ1-2; 9 bases are shared with TRBD1. Germline V gene lookup returns CDR1 MNHEY and CDR2 SVGAGI. This CDR3 has 14 amino acids. The trim removed 6 bases at V and 7 bases at J, leaving 9 bases unmatched. The CDR3, as DNA: TGTGCCAGCAGCCTGGACAGGGGCCCGCGTGGCTACACCTTC. Translating it yields CASSLDRGPRGYTF.

The J gene is TRBJ2-2, the V gene TRBV20-1; D is unresolved. This CDR3 has 14 amino acids. Trimming removed 6 bases at V and 3 bases at J, with 14 bases between. CDR1 is DFQATT and CDR2 is SNEGSKA in the germline V gene (reference sequence). The CDR3 region has the DNA TGCAGTGCGGAAAACACGGGCCACACCGGGGAGCTGTTTTTT. Residues: CSAENTGHTGELFF.